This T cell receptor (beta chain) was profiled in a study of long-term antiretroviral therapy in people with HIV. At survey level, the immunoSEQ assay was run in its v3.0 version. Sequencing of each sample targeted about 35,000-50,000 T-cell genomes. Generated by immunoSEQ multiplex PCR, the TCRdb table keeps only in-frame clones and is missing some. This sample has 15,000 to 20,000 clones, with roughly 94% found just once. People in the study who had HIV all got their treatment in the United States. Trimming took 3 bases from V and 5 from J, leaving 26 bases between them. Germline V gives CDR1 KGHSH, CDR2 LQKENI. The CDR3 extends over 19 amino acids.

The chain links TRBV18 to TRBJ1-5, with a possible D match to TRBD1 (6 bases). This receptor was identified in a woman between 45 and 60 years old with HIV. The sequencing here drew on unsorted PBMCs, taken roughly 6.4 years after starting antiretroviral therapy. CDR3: CASSPRPNTGIGVDQPQHF. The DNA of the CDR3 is TGTGCCAGCTCACCCCGACCAAATACAGGGATTGGGGTCGATCAGCCCCAGCATTTT.